A single T cell receptor beta chain is shown here with its context. The sample originates from a study of blood T cell repertoires in COVID-19. Turning to the study itself: T cells, B-cell-depleted T cells, or PBMCs provided the cDNA or gDNA that served as material.

TCRdb keeps only in-frame clones here, not all; method: immunoSEQ multiplex PCR. The sample includes over 150,000 clones, over 80% of them seen just once. V was pared by 5 bases and J by 2 bases, with 3 bases of the junction left unmatched. There are 14 residues in the CDR3. CDR1 and CDR2 from the germline V gene are ENHRY and SYGVKD. This clonotype was obtained from a middle-aged woman with COVID-19, enrolled during active disease. This rearrangement joins TRBV10-3 to TRBJ2-7; 10 bases match TRBD2. Sequencing used peripheral blood. CDR3 in amino acids: CAISLLAGAYEQYF. The CDR3 nucleotides read TGTGCCATCAGTCTCCTAGCGGGAGCCTACGAGCAGTACTTC.